The 6 T cell receptor beta chains listed next were all sequenced from one sample in a study of vaccination and CD4 T cells after COVID-19. These TCRs are of unknown antigen specificity. The assay that was used to sequence DNA from cultured CD4+ T cells was the Oncomine TCR Beta short-read assay. TCRdb recomputed calls from the PCR reads with MiXCR, one row per CDR3 protein. The sample holds under 25,000 distinct CDR3 sequences, approximately 22% seen once. Regarding treatment: roughly 10-day PBMC culture with coronavirus spike peptide pools or control peptides (ViraFEST assay). The sample was cultured CD4+ T cells from blood. Source of these receptors: a human donor with COVID-19.

The gene calls are TRBV30 and TRBJ2-5, with unresolved D. With 4 bases removed from V and 6 bases from J, the gap between germline ends came to 9 bases. This CDR3 spans 11 amino acids. Germline V gives CDR1 GTSNPN, CDR2 SVGIG (reference sequence). CDR3 DNA: TGTGCCTGGAAAGTGGGGAAGACCCAGTACTTC. Protein sequence: CAWKVGKTQYF.

This clonotype turned up a few times. The chain recombines TRBV6-1 with TRBJ2-7; D uncertain. V gave up 4 bases and J gave up 3 bases, with 10 bases separating them. The CDR3 is made up of 13 amino acids. Germline CDR1 is MNHNS and CDR2 is SASEGT. Here the CDR3 DNA reads TGTGCCAGCAGTGCGGACCGCGGCTACGAGCAGTACTTC. Encoded protein: CASSADRGYEQYF.

The V and J genes are TRBV30 and TRBJ2-7; D is perhaps TRBD2 (6 bases). This CDR3 spans 15 amino acids. Germline V gene lookup returns CDR1 GTSNPN and CDR2 SVGIG (reference sequence). The V gene lost 5 bases and the J gene lost 5 bases, with 22 bases spanning the gap. The CDR3 sequence is CAWALMGLPLNEQYF. The CDR3 coding sequence is TGTGCCTGGGCCTTAATGGGACTGCCGTTGAACGAGCAGTACTTC.

This clonotype was picked up a small number of times. The chain joins TRBV7-9 to TRBJ1-2; TRBD1 matches at 7 bases. The germline V gene encodes CDR1 SEHNR and CDR2 FQNEAQ (reference sequence). V gave up 6 bases and J gave up 3 bases; unmatched junction bases: 19. The CDR3 totals 18 residues. CDR3 DNA: TGTGCCAGCAGGACAAGGGGGAGTCCCGGGACAGAGGACTATGGCTACACCTTC. Translation: CASRTRGSPGTEDYGYTF.

This clonotype is categorized as medium-sized. CDR3 loop: CATSRGGVGSQETQYF. CDR3 bases: TGTGCCACCAGCAGAGGGGGGGTCGGGTCTCAAGAGACCCAGTACTTC. V usage is TRBV15 and J usage is TRBJ2-5; TRBD2 is a possible D gene (6 bases). Germline V gene data show CDR1 as LNHNV and CDR2 as YYDKDF (reference sequence). This CDR3 is built from 16 residues. V lost 1 base and J 2 bases, leaving 14 bases between the germline ends.

Judged by abundance, this clonotype is medium-sized (0.01 to 0.1%). V usage is TRBV15 and J usage is TRBJ1-4, with D possibly matching TRBD1 (6 bases). V was cut by 0 bases and J by 8 bases, with 13 bases left in between. The germline gives CDR1 LNHNV, CDR2 YYDKDF (reference sequence). The CDR3 loop spans 15 amino acids. The CDR3 loop is CATSRDFRGGEKLFF. Here the CDR3 DNA reads TGTGCCACCAGCAGAGATTTCAGGGGTGGGGAAAAACTGTTTTTT.